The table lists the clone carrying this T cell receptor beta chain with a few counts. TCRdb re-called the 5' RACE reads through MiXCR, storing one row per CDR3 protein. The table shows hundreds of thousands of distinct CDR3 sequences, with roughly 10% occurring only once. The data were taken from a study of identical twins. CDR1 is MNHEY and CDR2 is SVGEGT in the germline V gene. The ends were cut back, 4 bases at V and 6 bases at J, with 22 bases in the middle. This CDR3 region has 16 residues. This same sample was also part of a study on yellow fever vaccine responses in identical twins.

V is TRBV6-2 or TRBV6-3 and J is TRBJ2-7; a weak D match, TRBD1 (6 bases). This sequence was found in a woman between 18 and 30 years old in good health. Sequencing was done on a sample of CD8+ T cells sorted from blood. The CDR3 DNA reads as TGTGCCAGCAGTTCAGGAGACAGGAGGCCCCCTCTCGAGCAGTACTTC. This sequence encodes CASSSGDRRPPLEQYF.